This passage covers 4 T cell receptor beta chains from one sample sequenced in a study of blood T cell repertoires in COVID-19. Using immunoSEQ multiplex PCR, the repertoire was profiled, and TCRdb retains in-frame clones only, with some absent. Here the sample spans fewer than 250,000 clones, roughly 84% being singletons. The specimen was PBMCs or T cells enriched from blood (not recorded which). The receptors shown here come from a woman in her twenties or thirties who had recovered from COVID-19.

The chain combines TRBV28 with TRBJ1-2; D is unclear. This CDR3 spans 12 amino acids. CDR1 is MDHEN and CDR2 is SYDVKM in the germline V gene. The V end was cut by 6 bases, the J end by 5 bases, with 10 bases between. The CDR3 nucleotides are TGTGCCAGCAGCACCGGGGAGTATGGCTACACCTTC. Protein sequence: CASSTGEYGYTF.

The V call is TRBV6-5, the J call TRBJ1-3; D possibly corresponds to TRBD1 (5 bases). Trimming took 0 bases from V and 0 from J, leaving 9 bases between them. Germline CDR1 and CDR2: MNHEY and SVGAGI. The CDR3 is 16 amino acids. The CDR3 reads CASSYSTGYSGNTIYF. Written as DNA, the CDR3 is TGTGCCAGCAGTTACTCCACAGGTTACTCTGGAAACACCATATATTTT.

Here the CDR3 DNA reads TGTGCCAGCAACCTCGACAGAGCCTCCTACAATGAGCAGTTCTTC. As protein: CASNLDRASYNEQFF. The rearrangement links TRBV6-6 to TRBJ2-1, with a possible D match to TRBD1 (5 bases). V was shortened by 7 bases and J by 0 bases, with 13 bases between the two germline ends. In germline, CDR1 is MNHNY, CDR2 SVGAGI (reference sequence). The CDR3 is 15 residues long.

This clone was detected a few times. The chain combines TRBV2 with TRBJ2-7; 13 nucleotides line up with TRBD2. V was clipped by 4 bases and J by 5 bases; unmatched bases: 8. Per germline, CDR1 SNHLY and CDR2 FYNNEI. The CDR3 runs to 16 residues. CDR3 coding DNA: TGTGCCAGCAGTGTATCAGGACTAGCGGGAGTTGACGAGCAGTACTTC. Translating it yields CASSVSGLAGVDEQYF.